This TCR beta chain is from a study of cytomegalovirus exposure and HLA in healthy donors. As concerns this clone: The antigen remains unidentified.

Study-wide results and caveats: Generally TCR sequences proved uncommon, though certain public TCRs appeared in numerous donors. V- and J-gene trimming in TCR beta was tied to a missense DCLRE1C variant by an analysis performed later. Productive status was seen about 87% or about 30% of the time for most TCR beta V segments in an earlier analysis.

The J segment lost 2 bases and the V segment lost 5 bases, leaving 9 bases of the junction unmatched. Looked up from germline, CDR1 is SEHNR and CDR2 is FQNEAQ (reference sequence). CDR3 size: 15 residues. Use of 60 Vbeta and 13 Jbeta primers characterized the PCR. Profiled with immunoSEQ multiplex PCR; TCRdb holds only in-frame clones, not every one. Seen here are about 150,000 clones, about four fifths observed once, and the top ten hold roughly 2.3%. Each of the donors was a healthy bone marrow donor. The sequence was collected from a male donor in good health and CMV-seronegative. The sequenced material came from PBMCs. The chain links TRBV7-9 to TRBJ2-7, with TRBD1 matching over 7 bases. The CDR3 loop is CASSLGGRRAYEQYF. CDR3 sequence (DNA): TGTGCCAGCAGCCTAGGGGGCAGGAGAGCCTACGAGCAGTACTTC.